This entry describes one T cell receptor beta chain. This sample stems from a study of blood T cell repertoires in COVID-19. Study details: Samples taken during acute and convalescent COVID-19 were collected in the United States, Italy and Spain. T cells, B-cell-depleted T cells, or PBMCs supplied cDNA or gDNA.

V gave up 3 bases and J gave up 2 bases; unmatched junction bases: 2. This CDR3 is 15 amino acids long. The germline gives CDR1 SGHNT, CDR2 YYREEE (reference sequence). Per the original methods: Reference gene primer amplification yielded estimated nucleated cell counts. Data came from immunoSEQ multiplex PCR; TCRdb stores just in-frame clones and leaves some out. V, J and clone size reflect that table, while D and trimming were determined from the DNA. This table has about 110,000 clones, about nine tenths appearing once. The gene calls are TRBV5-4 and TRBJ2-1; 10 nucleotides line up with TRBD2. The sequenced material came from peripheral blood. The origin of this receptor is a human donor in a cohort sampled during active COVID-19. CDR3 in amino acids: CASSSSGGAYNEQFF. The DNA of the CDR3 is TGTGCCAGCAGCTCGAGCGGGGGGGCCTACAATGAGCAGTTCTTC.